Below, one T cell receptor (beta chain) is given with its context. The antigen is not known. Sequence data for DNA of cultured CD4+ T cells were generated by the Oncomine TCR Beta short-read assay. MiXCR, applied by TCRdb to the PCR reads, yields one record per CDR3 protein. This table has about 6,600 distinct CDR3 sequences, about two fifths appearing once. Germline CDR1 is LNHDA and CDR2 is SQIVND (reference sequence). The CDR3 consists of 13 residues. Trimming left V 7 bases short and J 4 bases short, with 13 bases between. The treatment denotes: roughly 11-day PBMC culture with coronavirus spike peptide pools or control peptides (ViraFEST assay). Collection of the unexposed donor's CD4+ T cells took place before the COVID-19 pandemic (2011-2018). TCR sequencing followed the expansion of antigen-specific T cells with peptide pools in ViraFEST. Probes of unexposed-donor CD4+ T cells used SARS-CoV-2 S/N and four cold-coronavirus spikes (cells permitting).

This sample was taken from a study of vaccination and CD4 T cells after COVID-19. Looking at the study overall: Blood was drawn a median around 74 days post second dose, range 14 to 241. Control cultures, each given a CEFX pool, an HIV-1 Nef pool, or no peptide, were included.

The source material was CD4+ T cells from blood, cultured in vitro. The rearrangement uses TRBV19 and TRBJ1-1; TRBD1 might be the D (6 bases). The sequence was collected from a human donor in good health. CDR3 sequence (DNA): TGTGCCAGTATTACACTAGGGGGCACTGAAGCTTTCTTT. The encoded protein is CASITLGGTEAFF.